Following are 21 T cell receptor beta chains from one sample sequenced in a study of cytomegalovirus exposure and HLA in healthy donors. With 60 Vbeta and 13 Jbeta primers, the PCR was carried out. TCRdb's table, derived via immunoSEQ multiplex PCR, lists solely in-frame clones and lacks some. The table records some 71,000 clones, approximately 80% of them present only once. The sequenced sample was PBMCs. All receptors derive from a man aged 18 to 30 in good health and CMV-seronegative.

This chain links TRBV30 with TRBJ2-5, with TRBD1 matching 9 bases. This CDR3 region has 14 residues. After removal of 0 bases from V and 3 bases from J, the junction contained 2 bases not matched to a gene. Germline V gene data show CDR1 as GTSNPN and CDR2 as SVGIG (reference sequence). The CDR3 loop reads CAWSVWTGEETQYF. For the CDR3, the DNA is TGTGCCTGGAGTGTATGGACAGGGGAAGAGACCCAGTACTTC.

The chain carries TRBV9 and TRBJ2-3, with 7 bases matching TRBD1. V lost 4 bases to trimming and J lost 2 bases; unmatched junction nucleotides: 10. Germline-derived CDR1 and CDR2 are SGDLS and YYNGEE. The CDR3 loop spans 16 amino acids. The CDR3 nucleotides read TGTGCCAGCAGCCCCCGAGAGGGGGCTTTCACAGATACGCAGTATTTT. Translation: CASSPREGAFTDTQYF.

The J gene is TRBJ1-1, the V gene TRBV19, with 7 bases lining up with TRBD1. Unmatched junction bases numbered 24, after V lost 10 bases and J lost 4 bases. The CDR3 runs 18 residues. Germline-derived CDR1 and CDR2 are LNHDA and SQIVND (reference sequence). The CDR3 protein is CATQTRRRQDSGGTEAFF. CDR3 DNA: TGTGCCACTCAAACGCGCCGGCGGCAGGACTCAGGGGGCACTGAAGCTTTCTTT.

J is TRBJ2-7 and V is TRBV5-6; maybe TRBD2 (6 bases). Germline V CDR1 and CDR2: SGHDT, YYEEEE. V was shortened by 3 bases and J by 3 bases, with 22 bases between the two germline ends. The CDR3 has 17 residues. The CDR3 region is CASSWSGGDLLIYEQYV. CDR3 DNA: TGTGCCAGCAGCTGGTCAGGAGGGGATTTGCTCATCTACGAGCAGTACGTC.

This clone was detected only a few times. This CDR3 reads CASSLQRSYNEQFF. CDR3 bases: TGTGCCAGCAGCTTACAGCGGTCCTACAATGAGCAGTTCTTC. This chain joins TRBV5-4 and TRBJ2-1, with D tentatively TRBD2 (5 bases). This CDR3 has 14 amino acids. The V gene's germline CDR1 is SGHNT and CDR2 YYREEE (reference sequence). The germline V and J ends were trimmed by 2 bases and 1 base, with 7 bases remaining between them.

The chain is built from TRBV29-1 and TRBJ2-5; D might be TRBD2 (7 bases). Germline V lookup: CDR1 SQVTM, CDR2 ANQGSEA. CDR3 length equals 12 residues. V was trimmed by 3 bases and J by 5 bases, leaving 10 bases between them. The CDR3 loop is CSVDRGGETQYF. The CDR3 DNA follows: TGCAGCGTTGATAGGGGGGGCGAGACCCAGTACTTC.

The J gene is TRBJ2-3, the V gene TRBV6-6, with 10 bases fitting TRBD2. Germline V gives CDR1 MNHNY, CDR2 SVGAGI (reference sequence). With 5 bases clipped from V and 5 bases from J, the junction kept 7 bases outside the gene matches. CDR3 length equals 15 residues. CDR3 protein: CASSGQAGGRDTQYF. As DNA, the CDR3 is TGTGCCAGCAGTGGCCAAGCGGGGGGGCGAGATACGCAGTATTTT.

J is TRBJ1-1 and V is TRBV10-1; 7 nucleotides align to TRBD1. The CDR3 has 14 residues. After removal of 3 bases from V and 4 bases from J, the junction contained 5 bases not matched to a gene. Germline V CDR1 and CDR2: WNHNN, SYGVQD (reference sequence). CDR3 amino acids: CASSEGNRGTEAFF. In DNA form, the CDR3 reads TGCGCCAGCAGTGAAGGGAACAGGGGCACTGAAGCTTTCTTT.

The chain is built from TRBV19 and TRBJ1-6; 8 bases are shared with TRBD1. Germline V gene sequence: CDR1 LNHDA, CDR2 SQIVND (reference sequence). The V and J ends lost 5 bases and 9 bases, in that order; junction bases with no gene match: 6. The CDR3 runs to 14 residues. CDR3 nucleotide sequence: TGTGCCAGTAGTCTCGGACAGGGAATTTCACCCCTCCACTTT. Translating gives CASSLGQGISPLHF.

This sequence joins TRBV2 and TRBJ2-4; 16 bases fit TRBD2. Looked up from germline, CDR1 is SNHLY and CDR2 is FYNNEI. The CDR3 runs 17 residues. Germline trimming cut 4 bases from V and 9 bases from J; bases unmatched to any gene: 9. The chain's CDR3 is CASSGPGTSGGGGIQYF. CDR3 nucleotide sequence: TGTGCCAGCAGTGGCCCCGGGACTAGCGGGGGGGGTGGCATTCAGTACTTC.

The V call is TRBV5-4, the J call TRBJ2-5, with D perhaps matching TRBD2 (5 bases). V was trimmed by 4 bases and J by 1 base, leaving 17 bases between them. The CDR3 is 16 residues long. CDR1 and CDR2 (germline): SGHNT, YYREEE (reference sequence). The CDR3 spells CASSTILGPTQETQYF. CDR3 coding DNA: TGTGCCAGCAGCACGATACTAGGCCCCACCCAAGAGACCCAGTACTTC.

This chain joins TRBV18 and TRBJ2-5, with TRBD2 as a possible D gene (5 bases). Per the germline V gene, CDR1 is KGHSH and CDR2 is LQKENI. Trimming shortened V by 3 bases and J by 5 bases, and 10 bases separated the two germline ends. The CDR3 has 13 residues. The CDR3 bases are TGTGCCAGCTCACCGGAGGTGGGGGAGACCCAGTACTTC. Protein sequence: CASSPEVGETQYF.

The V and J genes are TRBV4-3 and TRBJ2-1; 12 positions agree with TRBD2. J lost 8 bases, V lost 0 bases, and 11 bases had no gene match. Germline-derived CDR1 and CDR2 are LGHNA and YSLEER. The CDR3 is 18 residues long. The CDR3 region has the DNA TGCGCCAGCAGCCAAGATTCCGCTAGCGGGGGGGTTTTCGATGAGCAGTTCTTC. It codes for CASSQDSASGGVFDEQFF.

The V and J genes are TRBV28 and TRBJ1-2; D remains unclear. The CDR3 extends over 13 amino acids. Germline loops: CDR1 MDHEN, CDR2 SYDVKM. Deletions cut 6 bases from V and 2 bases from J, with 10 bases between. The chain's CDR3 is CASRRTGNYGYTF. The CDR3 DNA sequence: TGTGCCAGCAGAAGGACGGGGAACTATGGCTACACCTTC.

The J gene is TRBJ1-6, the V gene TRBV28, with D perhaps matching TRBD1 (6 bases). CDR1 is MDHEN, CDR2 SYDVKM, per germline. V lost 6 bases, J lost 7 bases, and 13 bases lay in between. The length of the CDR3 is 14 residues. In DNA form, the CDR3 reads TGTGCCAGCAGCCCCGACAGGATAAATTCACCCCTCCACTTT. This encodes CASSPDRINSPLHF.

The V call is TRBV6-6, the J call TRBJ1-5; 7 bases are a match to TRBD1. Germline V CDR1 and CDR2: MNHNY, SVGAGI (reference sequence). This CDR3 is 14 amino acids long. V lost 7 bases to trimming and J lost 4 bases; unmatched junction nucleotides: 7. CDR3 nucleotide sequence: TGTGCCAGCACTGAACGACAGGGTAATCAGCCCCAGCATTTT. Its protein product is CASTERQGNQPQHF.

This chain connects TRBV13 to TRBJ1-1; possible D gene TRBD1, 5 bases. The CDR3 has 15 residues. Germline CDR1 is PRHDT and CDR2 is FYEKMQ (reference sequence). Trimming removed 2 bases from V and 1 base from J, with 11 bases in between. DNA of the CDR3: TGTGCCAGCAGCTTAAGGCGGCAGGGGAACACTGAAGCTTTCTTT. Protein product: CASSLRRQGNTEAFF.

CDR3 in DNA: TGTGCCAGCACCGAGCCGACTAATGGGGAGACCCAGTACTTC. Protein product: CASTEPTNGETQYF. The chain is built from TRBV21-1 and TRBJ2-5; the D call in the table, TRBD2, was not verified against the DNA. TRBV21-1 is described as a pseudogene. The CDR3 length is 14 residues.

This chain uses TRBV9 with TRBJ2-5, with no clear D. V shed 4 bases and J shed 5 bases, with 6 bases lying between them. The CDR3 is 11 amino acids. Germline CDR1 reads SGDLS; CDR2 reads YYNGEE. In DNA form, the CDR3 reads TGTGCCAGCAGCAAAGAGGAGACCCAGTACTTC. Amino acids: CASSKEETQYF.

J is TRBJ1-4 and V is TRBV19; tentative D call: TRBD1 (6 bases). The CDR3 has 16 residues. The V gene lost 6 bases and the J gene lost 0 bases, with 14 bases spanning the gap. Germline-derived CDR1 and CDR2 are LNHDA and SQIVND (reference sequence). The CDR3 spells CASRRQDFATNEKLFF. CDR3 DNA sequence: TGTGCCAGTAGAAGACAGGACTTTGCAACTAATGAAAAACTGTTTTTT.

The V call is TRBV4-1, the J call TRBJ1-4; maybe TRBD1 (5 bases). The V end lost 0 bases, the J end lost 6 bases, and 14 bases lay between the germline ends. The length of the CDR3 is 16 residues. The germline gives CDR1 MGHRA, CDR2 YSYEKL. As DNA, the CDR3 is TGCGCCAGCAGCCAAGAGGATGACAGTGTCGATGAAAAACTGTTTTTT. It encodes CASSQEDDSVDEKLFF.